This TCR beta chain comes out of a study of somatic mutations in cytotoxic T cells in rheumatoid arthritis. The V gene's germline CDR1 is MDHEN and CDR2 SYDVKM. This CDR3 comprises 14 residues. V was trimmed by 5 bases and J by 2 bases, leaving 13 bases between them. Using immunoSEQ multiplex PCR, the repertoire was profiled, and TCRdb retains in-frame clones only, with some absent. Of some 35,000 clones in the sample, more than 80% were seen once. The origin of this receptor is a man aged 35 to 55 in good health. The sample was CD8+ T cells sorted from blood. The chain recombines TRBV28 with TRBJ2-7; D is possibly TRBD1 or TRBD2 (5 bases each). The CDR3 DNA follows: TGTGCCAGCAGTCTTACCGGGACCCCCTACGAGCAGTACTTC. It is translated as CASSLTGTPYEQYF.